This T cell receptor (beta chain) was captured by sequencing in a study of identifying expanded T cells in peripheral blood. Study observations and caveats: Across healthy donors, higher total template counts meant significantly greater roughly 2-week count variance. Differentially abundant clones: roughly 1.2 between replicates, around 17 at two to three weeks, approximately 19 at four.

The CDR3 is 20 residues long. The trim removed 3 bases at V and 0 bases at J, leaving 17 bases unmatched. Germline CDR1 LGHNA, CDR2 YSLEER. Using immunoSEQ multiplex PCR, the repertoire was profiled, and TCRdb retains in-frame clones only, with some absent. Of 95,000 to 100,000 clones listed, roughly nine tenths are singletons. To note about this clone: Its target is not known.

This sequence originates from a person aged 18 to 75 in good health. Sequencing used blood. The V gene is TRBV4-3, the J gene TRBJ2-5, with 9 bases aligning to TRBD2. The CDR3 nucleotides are TGCGCCAGCAGCCAGGACGCCTTCTATTTAGCGGGGGCGAACCAAGAGACCCAGTACTTC. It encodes CASSQDAFYLAGANQETQYF.